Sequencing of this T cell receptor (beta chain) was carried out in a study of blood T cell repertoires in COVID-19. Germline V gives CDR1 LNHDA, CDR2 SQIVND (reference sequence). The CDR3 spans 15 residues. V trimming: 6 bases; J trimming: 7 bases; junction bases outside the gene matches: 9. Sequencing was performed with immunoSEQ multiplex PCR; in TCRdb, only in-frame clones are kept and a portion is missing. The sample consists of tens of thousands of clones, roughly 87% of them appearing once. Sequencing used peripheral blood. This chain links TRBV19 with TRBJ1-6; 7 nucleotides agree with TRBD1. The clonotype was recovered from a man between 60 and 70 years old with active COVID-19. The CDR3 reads CASSPGTARNSPLHF. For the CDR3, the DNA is TGTGCCAGTAGCCCTGGGACAGCCCGGAATTCACCCCTCCACTTT. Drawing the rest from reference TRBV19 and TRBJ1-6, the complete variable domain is DGGITQSPKYLFRKEGQNVTLSCEQNLNHDAMYWYRQDPGQGLRLIYYSQIVNDFQKGDIAEGYSVSREKKESFPLTVTSAQKNPTAFYLCASSPGTARNSPLHFGNGTRLTVT.